This T cell receptor beta chain was obtained from a study of blood T cells in healthy people across ages. General study points: As age increased, TCR beta diversity per million T cells fell in a roughly linear fashion. Naive and antigen-experienced cells could not be conclusively compared, given unsorted PBMCs.

As to this clonotype: As yet, its antigen is unknown.

For the second PCR, which ran for about 6 to 12 cycles, a sample-barcoded 5' primer and a J-beta primer mix were used. MiXCR, applied by TCRdb to the 5' RACE reads, yields one record per CDR3 protein. The profile shows more than 1.4 million distinct CDR3 sequences, about 43% of them singletons. Germline CDR1 and CDR2: SGHTA and FQGNSA. The CDR3 covers 14 residues. V gave up 1 base and J gave up 4 bases, with 9 bases separating them. Sequencing input: blood. This rearrangement joins TRBV7-2 to TRBJ2-3, with D perhaps TRBD2 (6 bases). This TCR was sampled from a woman under 30 in good health. CDR3 amino acids: CASSLGGTPDTQYF. CDR3 DNA sequence: TGTGCCAGCAGCTTAGGCGGGACCCCAGATACGCAGTATTTT.